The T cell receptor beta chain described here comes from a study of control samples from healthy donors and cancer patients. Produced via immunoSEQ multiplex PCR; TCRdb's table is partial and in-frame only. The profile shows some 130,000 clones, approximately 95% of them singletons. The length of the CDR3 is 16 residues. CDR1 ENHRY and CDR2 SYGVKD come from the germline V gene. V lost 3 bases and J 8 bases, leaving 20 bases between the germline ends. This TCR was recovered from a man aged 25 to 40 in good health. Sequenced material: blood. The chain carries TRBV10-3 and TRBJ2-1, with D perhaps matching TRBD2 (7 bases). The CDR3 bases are TGTGCCATCAGTGACCCAGAGGGGAGGGGGTTCCATGAGCAGTTCTTC. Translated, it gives CAISDPEGRGFHEQFF.